The sample holds a few counts of the clone carrying this T cell receptor beta chain. Its matching antigen is unknown. This entry comes from a study of T cells in Graves' hyperthyroidism and ophthalmopathy. General study results and limits: Most expanded thyroid clonotypes above 0.001 recurred in blood.

Template material for amplifying TCR beta CDR3 regions consisted of RNA transcripts. Primed by the HTBI set, a first-round RT-PCR was run on the TCR CDR3. One entry per CDR3 protein, called by TCRdb with MiXCR from the multiplex PCR reads. The sample has roughly 400,000 distinct CDR3 sequences; around 15% are singletons. Ophthalmopathy patients all had a Clinical Activity Score of at least 3, a NOSPECS grade of at least 4 and disease under 3 months old. V shed 5 bases, J shed 1 base, and the junction held 8 bases outside the gene matches. The length of the CDR3 is 15 residues. CDR1 and CDR2 (germline): SGHVS, FQNEAQ.

The TCR sequence derives from a man over 45 with Graves' ophthalmopathy. Material: blood. This chain joins TRBV7-8 and TRBJ2-7; 7 bases match TRBD1. Written as DNA, the CDR3 is TGTGCCAGCAGCGAAATCTACAGGGGTTCCTACGAGCAGTACTTC. Translated: CASSEIYRGSYEQYF.